The sequence of this T cell receptor beta chain was determined in a study of T cells expressing NK-cell markers. Study background: Sorted CD3+CD56+NKG2C+, CD3+CD56+NKG2C- and CD3+CD56-NKG2C+ T cells supplied TCR beta repertoires. Sequenced donors, eight in total, included seven who were HCMV-seropositive and one who was seronegative. Study results and caveats: The study found dominant NKG2C+ clonotypes at roughly 1.0-7.5% of CD8+ T cells in roughly six donors.

A word on this clonotype: The antigen is undetermined.

cDNA encoding TCR beta was synthesized via 5'RACE template switching incorporating UMIs. TCRdb reanalyzed the 5' RACE reads, giving one entry per CDR3 protein sequence and no DNA. The listing records some 300,000 distinct CDR3 sequences. This CDR3 has 12 residues. CDR1 SQVTM and CDR2 ANQGSEA come from the germline V gene. The rearrangement uses TRBV29-1 and TRBJ2-1; TCRdb's D call, TRBD2, is unchecked because there is no DNA. The sample was blood T cells: a sorted CD56 or NKG2C T cell subset, CD4+ or CD8+ T cells, or bulk PBMC T cells (not recorded which). The TCR sequence derives from a young man in good health. The CDR3 protein is CSALQSALEQFF.